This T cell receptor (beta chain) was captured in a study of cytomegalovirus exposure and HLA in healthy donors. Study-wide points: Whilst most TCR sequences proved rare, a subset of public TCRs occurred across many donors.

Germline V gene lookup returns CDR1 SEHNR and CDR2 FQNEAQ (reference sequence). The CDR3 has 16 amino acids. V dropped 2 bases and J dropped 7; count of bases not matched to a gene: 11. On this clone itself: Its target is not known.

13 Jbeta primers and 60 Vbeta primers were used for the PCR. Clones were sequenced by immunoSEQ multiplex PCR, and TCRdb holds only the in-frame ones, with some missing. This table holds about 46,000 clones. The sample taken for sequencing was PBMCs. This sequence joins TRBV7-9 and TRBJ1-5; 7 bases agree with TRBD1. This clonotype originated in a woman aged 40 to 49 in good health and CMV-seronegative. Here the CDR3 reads CASSLRAQGEGQPQHF. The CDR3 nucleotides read TGTGCCAGCAGCTTAAGGGCCCAGGGGGAAGGACAGCCCCAGCATTTT.